A few counts support the clone carrying this T cell receptor (beta chain). No antigen is known for it. V shed 7 bases and J 1 base; nucleotides not matched to a gene: 7. This CDR3 contains 15 residues. Germline V CDR1 and CDR2: SNHLY, FYNNEI. It was by quantitative 5'-RACE with molecular barcodes that TCR beta libraries were made. TCRdb processed the 5' RACE reads anew with MiXCR; each CDR3 protein has one entry. The sample lists fewer than 450,000 distinct CDR3 sequences, about a sixth occurring once. The source of the sample is a study of CD8 T cells in ankylosing spondylitis. Study-wide points: Significant enrichment of disease-linked clones was reportedly seen in matched ankylosing spondylitis synovial fluid. The authors found the disease-linked clones to be CD8+ and relatively rare in peripheral blood. A TCR beta motif of 8 or 9 highly homologous variants appeared characteristic of ankylosing spondylitis blood. Prior work had noted some motif variants in reactive arthritis blood and synovial fluid.

This receptor was obtained from a male donor with ankylosing spondylitis. Material: blood, either unsorted or a sorted T cell fraction (not recorded which). The chain uses TRBV2 and TRBJ2-7; 10 bases match TRBD2. The CDR3 protein is CASTPQRGGSYEQYF. The DNA for the CDR3 is TGTGCCAGCACCCCCCAGCGGGGGGGTTCCTACGAGCAGTACTTC.